The 20 T cell receptor beta chains given below trace back to one sample, sequenced in a study of molecular identifiers for immune sequencing clone quantification. TCRdb itself ran the PCR reads through MiXCR, one entry per CDR3 protein. The sample records under 800,000 distinct CDR3 sequences, 25% being singletons. Specimen: naive CD8+ T cells from blood, with Jurkat cell RNA spiked in. Regarding subset: FACS-sorted CD8+CD4-CCR7+CD45RA+ naive T cells. Receptors were obtained from a human donor in good health. Some libraries in this study had Jurkat cell RNA spiked in.

This clonotype was recorded many times. This chain uses TRBV4-2 with TRBJ1-1, with D hard to call. V was pared by 0 bases and J by 1 base, with 6 bases between. Germline assignment: CDR1 LGHNA and CDR2 YNFKEQ. The CDR3 totals 14 residues. Here the CDR3 DNA reads TGTGCCAGCAGCCAAGATTGGCAGAACACTGAAGCTTTCTTT. This codes for CASSQDWQNTEAFF.

The rearrangement uses TRBV27 and TRBJ1-4; D unresolved. The CDR3 runs 13 residues. Germline V gene data show CDR1 as MNHEY and CDR2 as SMNVEV (reference sequence). The V gene lost 6 bases and the J gene lost 4 bases, with 9 bases spanning the gap. DNA for the CDR3: TGTGCCAGCAGCGGACTGGTTAATGAAAAACTGTTTTTT. Translated, it gives CASSGLVNEKLFF.

With respect to this clonotype: This may come from a read error, since a much larger clone is one base off. The V gene is TRBV7-9, the J gene TRBJ2-3; TRBD2 might be the D (5 bases). There are 16 residues in the CDR3. Per germline, CDR1 SEHNR and CDR2 FQNEAQ (reference sequence). CDR3 nucleotide sequence: TGTGCCAGCAGCTTAGCCTACGAGGGTGGCACAGATATGCAGTATTTT. Translating gives CASSLAYEGGTDMQYF.

This clonotype was seen many times. The gene calls are TRBV7-2 and TRBJ2-3; 7 bases are a match to TRBD2. This CDR3 comprises 14 residues. Germline values: CDR1 SGHTA, CDR2 FQGNSA. Germline trimming cut 5 bases from V and 4 bases from J; bases unmatched to any gene: 6. CDR3 region: CASSLGLTPDTQYF. DNA of the CDR3: TGTGCCAGCAGCCTGGGACTAACCCCAGATACGCAGTATTTT.

This sequence joins TRBV20-1 and TRBJ1-2; D remains unclear. Germline assignment: CDR1 DFQATT and CDR2 SNEGSKA (reference sequence). CDR3 length equals 13 residues. V was trimmed by 5 bases and J by 0 bases, leaving 10 bases between them. The CDR3 region has the DNA TGCAGTGCTGGTGAAGATACTAACTATGGCTACACCTTC. Translating it yields CSAGEDTNYGYTF.

Regarding this clonotype: The CDR3 end shows no conserved phenylalanine or tryptophan, and so a read error is likely. J is TRBJ2-6 and V is TRBV7-9; D not certain. The CDR3 length is 15 residues. CDR1 and CDR2 from the germline V gene are SEHNR and FQNEAQ (reference sequence). V lost 2 bases, J lost 0 bases, and 5 bases lay in between. The CDR3 here is CASSLNPSGANVLTL. In DNA, the CDR3 is TGTGCCAGCAGCTTAAACCCCTCTGGGGCCAACGTCCTGACTCTC.

This clonotype was found a few times. The chain joins TRBV5-1 to TRBJ1-3; 7 bases are a match to TRBD1. In germline, CDR1 is SGHRS, CDR2 YFSETQ. Trimming at V came to 4 bases and at J to 3 bases, leaving 7 bases not matched to a gene. The CDR3 is made up of 15 amino acids. The DNA for the CDR3 is TGCGCCAGCAGCCCGAACAGGGGACATGGAAACACCATATATTTT. Translation: CASSPNRGHGNTIYF.

The chain is built from TRBV11-3 and TRBJ2-2; 9 nucleotides agree with TRBD2. From germline, CDR1 is SGHNT and CDR2 YENEEA. Trimming cost V 5 bases and J 0 bases; bases outside gene matches: 13. This CDR3 is 19 amino acids long. In DNA, the CDR3 is TGTGCCAGCAGCCGCCTTGGCGGGGGGGGACCGTCGAACACCGGGGAGCTGTTTTTT. It yields the protein CASSRLGGGGPSNTGELFF.

V is TRBV4-1 and J is TRBJ1-1; D is possibly TRBD1 (6 bases). Trimming removed 0 bases from V and 3 bases from J, with 11 bases in between. CDR3 length: 15 residues. Germline CDR1 and CDR2: MGHRA and YSYEKL. In DNA, the CDR3 is TGCGCCAGCAGCCAAGACCACAGGGCGGACACTGAAGCTTTCTTT. This codes for CASSQDHRADTEAFF.

The chain is built from TRBV9 and TRBJ1-2, with TRBD1 identical over 9 bases. The CDR3 covers 14 residues. V lost 3 bases to trimming and J lost 4 bases; unmatched junction nucleotides: 4. Germline V lookup: CDR1 SGDLS, CDR2 YYNGEE. In DNA, the CDR3 is TGTGCCAGCAGCGGACAGGGGGATGTCTATGGCTACACCTTC. Amino acid sequence: CASSGQGDVYGYTF.

This clonotype was seen only once. The junction departs from germline at one end; a sequencing error may be responsible. The chain employs TRBV5-3 and TRBJ2-5; TRBD2 is a possible D gene (5 bases). TRBV5-3 qualifies as an ORF whose function is uncertain. The CDR3 has 15 residues. In DNA form, the CDR3 reads TGTGCCAGCAGCTTGGGAGCGACTATCGGGGAGACCCAGTACTTC. Translated, it gives CASSLGATIGETQYF.

This clonotype has more than one count but fewer than ten. This chain joins TRBV4-3 and TRBJ2-3, with 13 bases fitting TRBD2. The CDR3 length is 18 residues. The V gene's germline CDR1 is LGHNA and CDR2 YSLEER. V was clipped by 3 bases and J by 4 bases; unmatched bases: 10. The CDR3 bases are TGCGCCAGCAGCCACACTAGCGGGGGGGCTATTTTATCAGATACGCAGTATTTT. This gives the protein CASSHTSGGAILSDTQYF.

This clonotype has at least ten counts. CDR3 bases: TGTGCCAGCAGCACCACAGGGCCTGGAGTGTCTGAAGCTTTCTTT. It encodes CASSTTGPGVSEAFF. V is TRBV7-9 and J is TRBJ1-1; D perhaps matches TRBD1 (6 bases). The CDR3 sequence is 15 residues long. Germline V gene sequence: CDR1 SEHNR, CDR2 FQNEAQ (reference sequence). V lost 5 bases and J lost 6, with 19 bases in between.

This clonotype occurred a few times. This chain links TRBV7-6 with TRBJ2-1, with D unresolved. V was pared by 1 base and J by 0 bases, with 7 bases between. The CDR3 is 15 amino acids. Germline CDR1 SGHVS, CDR2 FNYEAQ. The CDR3 is CASSLDAVSYNEQFF. As DNA, the CDR3 is TGTGCCAGCAGCTTAGATGCGGTCTCCTACAATGAGCAGTTCTTC.

This clonotype was detected a few times. V usage is TRBV5-8 and J usage is TRBJ2-1; TRBD1 or TRBD2 may be the D gene (6 bases each). The CDR3 runs 15 residues. Germline V CDR1 and CDR2: SGHTS, YDEGEE. V was clipped by 9 bases and J by 2 bases, with 18 bases between them. The DNA for the CDR3 is TGTGCCATCCCTCAGGGGAGGTATGCCTACAATGAGCAGTTCTTC. It translates to CAIPQGRYAYNEQFF.

The chain joins TRBV5-5 to TRBJ2-1; D perhaps matches TRBD1 (6 bases). Germline V gene lookup returns CDR1 SGHKS and CDR2 YYEKEE (reference sequence). The CDR3 is 17 amino acids. Trimming stripped 2 bases from V and 9 bases from J, with 24 bases between. The CDR3 DNA reads as TGTGCCAGCAGCTTAAGGATACAGGGAAATCCTTACGGTGAGCAGTTCTTC. It translates to CASSLRIQGNPYGEQFF.

This clonotype was detected only a few times. The chain joins TRBV4-3 to TRBJ2-1; 8 positions match TRBD1. The CDR3 loop spans 16 amino acids. V trimming: 0 bases; J trimming: 1 base; junction bases outside the gene matches: 2. CDR1 LGHNA and CDR2 YSLEER come from the germline V gene. This CDR3 reads CASSQDHRGSYNEQFF. CDR3 nucleotides: TGCGCCAGCAGCCAAGATCACAGGGGGTCCTACAATGAGCAGTTCTTC.

This clonotype came up a few times. The chain recombines TRBV4-3 with TRBJ2-7; tentatively, D is TRBD2 (5 bases). Trimming took 0 bases from V and 3 from J, leaving 12 bases between them. The germline V gene encodes CDR1 LGHNA and CDR2 YSLEER. The CDR3 spans 15 residues. The CDR3 is CASSQDPSGHYEQYF. CDR3 DNA: TGCGCCAGCAGCCAAGATCCCAGCGGCCACTACGAGCAGTACTTC.

This chain links TRBV7-9 with TRBJ1-1; no firm D call. Per germline, CDR1 SEHNR and CDR2 FQNEAQ (reference sequence). This CDR3 has 14 amino acids. Trimming stripped 5 bases from V and 1 base from J, with 11 bases between. CDR3 region: CASSDLDKNTEAFF. The CDR3 DNA is TGTGCCAGCAGCGATCTCGACAAGAACACTGAAGCTTTCTTT. Full variable domain (remainder filled in from reference TRBV7-9 and TRBJ1-1): DTGVSQNPRHKITKRGQNVTFRCDPISEHNRLYWYRQTLGQGPEFLTYFQNEAQLEKSRLLSDRFSAERPKGSFSTLEIQRTEQGDSAMYLCASSDLDKNTEAFFGQGTRLTVV.

Turning to this clonotype: As the CDR3 is not closed by the conserved phenylalanine or tryptophan, this likely results from a read error. The DNA is omitted, as the CDR3 cannot be located on it reliably, and the CDR3 follows TCRdb's listing. Here the CDR3 reads CASKPLGRDNQPQQI. The genes are TRBV19 and TRBJ1-5; the table's D gene call, TRBD1, was not cross checked with the DNA. Germline V lookup: CDR1 LNHDA, CDR2 SQIVND (reference sequence). The CDR3 numbers 15 amino acids, ends counted.